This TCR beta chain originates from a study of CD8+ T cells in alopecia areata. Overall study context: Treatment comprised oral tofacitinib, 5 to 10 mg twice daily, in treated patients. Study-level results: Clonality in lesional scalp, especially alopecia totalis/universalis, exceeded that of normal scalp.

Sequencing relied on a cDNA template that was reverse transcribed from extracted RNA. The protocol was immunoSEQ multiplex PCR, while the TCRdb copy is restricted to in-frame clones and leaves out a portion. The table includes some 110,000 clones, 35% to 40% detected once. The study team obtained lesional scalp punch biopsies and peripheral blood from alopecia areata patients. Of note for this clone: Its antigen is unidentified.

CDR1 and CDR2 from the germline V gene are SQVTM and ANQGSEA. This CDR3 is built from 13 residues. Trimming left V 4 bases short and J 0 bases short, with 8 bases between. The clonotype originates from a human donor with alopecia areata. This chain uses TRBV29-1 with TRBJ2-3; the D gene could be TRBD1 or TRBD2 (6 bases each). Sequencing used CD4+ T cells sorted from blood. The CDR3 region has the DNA TGCAGCGTTGCGGGGGCCAGCACAGATACGCAGTATTTT. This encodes CSVAGASTDTQYF.